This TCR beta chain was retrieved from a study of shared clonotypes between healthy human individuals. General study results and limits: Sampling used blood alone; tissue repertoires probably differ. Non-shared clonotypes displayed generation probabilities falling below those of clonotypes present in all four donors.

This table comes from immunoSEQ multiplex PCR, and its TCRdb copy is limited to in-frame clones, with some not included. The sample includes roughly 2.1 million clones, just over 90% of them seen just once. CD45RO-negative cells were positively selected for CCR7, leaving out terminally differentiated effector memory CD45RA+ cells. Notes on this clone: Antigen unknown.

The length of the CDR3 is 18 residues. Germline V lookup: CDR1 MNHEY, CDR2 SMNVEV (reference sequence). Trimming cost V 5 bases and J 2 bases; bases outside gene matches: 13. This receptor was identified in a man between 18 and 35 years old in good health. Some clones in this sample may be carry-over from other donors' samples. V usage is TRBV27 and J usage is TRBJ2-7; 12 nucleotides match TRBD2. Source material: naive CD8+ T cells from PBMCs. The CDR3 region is CASSQLAGGLVSTYEQYF. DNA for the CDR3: TGTGCCAGCAGTCAACTAGCGGGAGGTCTAGTTTCCACCTACGAGCAGTACTTC.